This T cell receptor (beta chain) was identified in a study of control samples from healthy donors and cancer patients. The CDR3 contains 12 residues. Trimming removed 6 bases from V and 6 bases from J; junction bases left unmatched: 4. CDR1 is LNHDA, CDR2 SQIVND, per germline (reference sequence). Profiled with immunoSEQ multiplex PCR; TCRdb holds only in-frame clones, not every one. The data show 100,000 to 150,000 clones, 80% to 90% seen once. The genes are TRBV19 and TRBJ1-2; TRBD1 matches at 7 bases. Sequenced sample: blood. The source is a man aged 60 to 75 in good health. The CDR3 loop is CASSGTVDGYTF. CDR3 DNA: TGTGCCAGTAGCGGGACAGTAGATGGCTACACCTTC.